Described below is a single T cell receptor beta chain sequence and its context. The target antigen is unknown. These data belong to a study of T cell repertoires in cytomegalovirus infection. Study-wide context: Matching HLA type, along with CMV infection, was indicated by public TCR beta signatures. Whole-study results and caveats: Carriage of CMV together with the relevant HLA was identifiable through cumulative public TCR beta family frequency.

The length of the CDR3 is 16 residues. Unmatched junction bases numbered 7, after V lost 0 bases and J lost 8 bases. Germline V gene sequence: CDR1 ENHRY, CDR2 SYGVKD. TCRdb passed the reads through MiXCR, listing each CDR3 protein once. The repertoire has about 570,000 distinct CDR3 sequences, around two fifths of them found once; the top ten carry 48%. Sample: cultured PBMCs, taken from culture after CMV antigen stimulation. This sequence joins TRBV10-3 and TRBJ2-1; TRBD2 matches 10 bases. The origin of this receptor is a human donor in good health (CMV status not recorded). Some clones in this sample may be carry-over from other donors' samples. The CDR3 DNA is TGTGCCATCAGTGAGTCGGGTAGGCTAGCGGGAGATGAGCAGTTCTTC. This sequence encodes CAISESGRLAGDEQFF.